This TCR beta chain was captured in a study of T cells in Graves' hyperthyroidism and ophthalmopathy. General study results and limits: The model identified upcoming ophthalmopathy a median approximately 6.5 months ahead of onset.

This clonotype has at least ten counts. Its target is not known. Researchers amplified the TCR beta CDR3 regions from RNA transcripts. The TCR CDR3 was amplified in a first-round RT-PCR using the HTBI primer set. MiXCR, applied by TCRdb to the multiplex PCR reads, yields one record per CDR3 protein. Of a few hundred thousand distinct CDR3 sequences in the sample, around 46% are singletons; the top ten hold roughly 8.2%. Graves' hyperthyroidism without ophthalmopathy progression within 18 months was termed stable. The hyperthyroidism patients had all been newly diagnosed, and their disease duration was under 2 months. Their ages ranged from 18 to 65 years. Uncontrolled infection, other autoimmune disease, pregnancy or lactation excluded patients. What was sequenced was peripheral blood or thyroid tissue (not recorded which). The clonotype comes from a woman aged 18-29 years with Graves' hyperthyroidism.

The CDR3 reads CASRRQAASGNTIYF. DNA for the CDR3: TGTGCCAGCAGACGACAGGCTGCCTCTGGAAACACCATATATTTT. The chain joins TRBV12-3 or TRBV12-4 to TRBJ1-3; possibly TRBD1 for D (6 bases). V was cut by 6 bases and J by 0 bases, with 12 bases left in between. This CDR3 is built from 15 residues.